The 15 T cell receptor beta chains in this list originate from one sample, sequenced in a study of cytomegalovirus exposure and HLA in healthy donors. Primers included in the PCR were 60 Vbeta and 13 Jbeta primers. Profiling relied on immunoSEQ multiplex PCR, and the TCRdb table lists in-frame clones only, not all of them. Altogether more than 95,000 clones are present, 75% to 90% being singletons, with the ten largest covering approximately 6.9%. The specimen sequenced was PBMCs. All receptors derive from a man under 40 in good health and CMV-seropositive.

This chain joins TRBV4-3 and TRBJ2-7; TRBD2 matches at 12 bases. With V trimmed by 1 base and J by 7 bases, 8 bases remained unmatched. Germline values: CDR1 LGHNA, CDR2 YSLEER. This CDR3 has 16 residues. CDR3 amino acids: CASSQGFGLAGLEQYF. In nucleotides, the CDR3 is TGCGCCAGCAGCCAAGGCTTTGGACTAGCGGGGTTGGAGCAGTACTTC.

CDR3 in DNA: TGTGCCAGCAGGCGGAGTAGCAATCAGCCCCAGCATTTT. This gives the protein CASRRSSNQPQHF. The V and J genes are TRBV27 and TRBJ1-5; the D is unclear. The CDR3 has 13 residues. CDR1 is MNHEY, CDR2 SMNVEV, per germline (reference sequence). The V end was cut by 6 bases, the J end by 0 bases, with 6 bases between.

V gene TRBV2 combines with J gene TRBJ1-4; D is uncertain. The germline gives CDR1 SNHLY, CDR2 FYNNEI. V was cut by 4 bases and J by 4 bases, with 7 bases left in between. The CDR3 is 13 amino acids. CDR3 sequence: CASSVSVNEKLFF. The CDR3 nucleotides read TGTGCCAGCAGTGTATCAGTTAATGAAAAACTGTTTTTT.

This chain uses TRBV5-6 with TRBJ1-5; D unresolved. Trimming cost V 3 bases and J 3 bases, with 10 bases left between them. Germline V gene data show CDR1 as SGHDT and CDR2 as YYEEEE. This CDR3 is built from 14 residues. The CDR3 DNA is TGTGCCAGCAGCTCGAGGGCCAACAATCAGCCCCAGCATTTT. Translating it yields CASSSRANNQPQHF. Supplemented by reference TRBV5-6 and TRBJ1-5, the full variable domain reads DAGVTQSPTHLIKTRGQQVTLRCSPKSGHDTVSWYQQALGQGPQFIFQYYEEEERQRGNFPDRFSGHQFPNYSSELNVNALLLGDSALYLCASSSRANNQPQHFGDGTRLSIL.

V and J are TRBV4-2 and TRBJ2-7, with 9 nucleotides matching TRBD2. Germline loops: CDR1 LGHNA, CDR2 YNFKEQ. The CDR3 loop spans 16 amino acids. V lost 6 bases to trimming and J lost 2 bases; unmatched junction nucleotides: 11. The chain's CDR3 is CASRPDSSGDPYEQYF. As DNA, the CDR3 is TGTGCCAGCAGGCCCGATTCTAGCGGGGACCCCTACGAGCAGTACTTC.

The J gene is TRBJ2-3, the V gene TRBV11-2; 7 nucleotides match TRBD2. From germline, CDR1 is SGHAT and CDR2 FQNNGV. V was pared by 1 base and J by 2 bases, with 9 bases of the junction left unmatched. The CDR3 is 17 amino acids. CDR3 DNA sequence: TGTGCCAGCAGCTTAGCCGAGCGGGGCTCCTACACAGATACGCAGTATTTT. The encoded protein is CASSLAERGSYTDTQYF.

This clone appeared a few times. CDR3 loop: CASSENRVTGAFF. The CDR3 nucleotides are TGTGCCAGCAGTGAAAACAGGGTTACGGGGGCTTTCTTT. This chain links TRBV6-1 with TRBJ1-1; D may be TRBD1 (6 bases). Germline CDR1 reads MNHNS; CDR2 reads SASEGT. V was trimmed by 2 bases and J by 11 bases, leaving 15 bases between them. The CDR3 is 13 residues long.

The CDR3 here is CASSLVGRNPHIQYF. CDR3 DNA: TGCGCCAGCAGCCTCGTGGGGCGAAATCCCCACATTCAGTACTTC. The chain combines TRBV4-1 with TRBJ2-4, with D perhaps TRBD1 (5 bases). This CDR3 comprises 15 residues. Germline V lookup: CDR1 MGHRA, CDR2 YSYEKL. Trimming stripped 4 bases from V and 8 bases from J, with 18 bases between.

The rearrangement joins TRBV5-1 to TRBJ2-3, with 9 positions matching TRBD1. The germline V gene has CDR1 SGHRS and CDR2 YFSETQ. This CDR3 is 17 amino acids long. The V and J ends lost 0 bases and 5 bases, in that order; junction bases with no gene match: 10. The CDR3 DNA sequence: TGCGCCAGCAGCTTGGGTGACCGGACAGGGGTGGTAGATACGCAGTATTTT. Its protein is CASSLGDRTGVVDTQYF.

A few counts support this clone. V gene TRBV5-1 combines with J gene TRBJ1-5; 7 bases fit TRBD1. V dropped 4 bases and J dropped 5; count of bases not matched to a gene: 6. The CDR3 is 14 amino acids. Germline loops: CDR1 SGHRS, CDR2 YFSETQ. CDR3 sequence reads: CASSLGQPYQPQHF. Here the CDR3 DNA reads TGCGCCAGCAGCCTGGGACAGCCTTATCAGCCCCAGCATTTT.

CDR3 DNA: TGTGCCAGCAGCCGAAATTTCGGGACAGCTGGAAACACCATATATTTT. Its protein is CASSRNFGTAGNTIYF. This chain connects TRBV5-4 to TRBJ2-2; 7 bases are shared with TRBD1. TRBJ1-3 matches the DNA end more closely, so the J call is doubtful. Germline values: CDR1 SGHNT, CDR2 YYREEE (reference sequence). The CDR3 has 16 residues.

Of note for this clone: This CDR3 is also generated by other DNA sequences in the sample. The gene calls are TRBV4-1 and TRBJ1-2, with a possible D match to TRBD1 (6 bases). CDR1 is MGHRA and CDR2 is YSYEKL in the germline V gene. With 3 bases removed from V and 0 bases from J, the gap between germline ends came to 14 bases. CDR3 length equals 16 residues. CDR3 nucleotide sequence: TGCGCCAGCAGCCAGGCTGGGGGGGCGACTAACTATGGCTACACCTTC. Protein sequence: CASSQAGGATNYGYTF.

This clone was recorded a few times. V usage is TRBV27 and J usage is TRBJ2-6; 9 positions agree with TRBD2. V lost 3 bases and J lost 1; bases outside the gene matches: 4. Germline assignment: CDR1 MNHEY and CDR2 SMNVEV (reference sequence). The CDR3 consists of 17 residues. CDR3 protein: CASSFSGGSSGANVLTF. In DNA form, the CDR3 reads TGTGCCAGCAGTTTCAGCGGGGGGAGTTCTGGGGCCAACGTCCTGACTTTC.

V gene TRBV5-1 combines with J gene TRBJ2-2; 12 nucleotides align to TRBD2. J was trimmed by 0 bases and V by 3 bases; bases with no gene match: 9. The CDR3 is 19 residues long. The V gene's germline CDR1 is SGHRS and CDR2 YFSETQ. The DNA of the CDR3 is TGCGCCAGCAGCTCGCCGACTAGCGGGGGTCACGCGAACACCGGGGAGCTGTTTTTT. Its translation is CASSSPTSGGHANTGELFF.

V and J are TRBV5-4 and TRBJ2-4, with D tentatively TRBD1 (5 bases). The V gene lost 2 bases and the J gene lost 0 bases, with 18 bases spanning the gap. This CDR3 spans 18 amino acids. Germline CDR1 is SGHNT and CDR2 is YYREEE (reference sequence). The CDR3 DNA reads TGTGCCAGCAGCTTTCGTCAGGGCTTCCCACTAGCCAAAAACATTCAGTACTTC. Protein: CASSFRQGFPLAKNIQYF.